Each of the 12 T cell receptor beta chains below was sequenced from the same sample in a study of radiotherapy plus CTLA-4 blockade in lung cancer. Method: immunoSEQ multiplex PCR; TCRdb's copy keeps in-frame clones and lacks some. In the table there are approximately 47,000 clones, roughly 80% of which are singletons. The sequences come from peripheral blood, collected from a patient treated with radiotherapy plus ipilimumab. The receptors were gathered from a human donor with non-small cell lung cancer who had stable disease on radiotherapy plus ipilimumab.

This clone occurred a few times. The chain employs TRBV28 and TRBJ2-5; D is possibly TRBD1 (5 bases). Per germline, CDR1 MDHEN and CDR2 SYDVKM. The V end lost 6 bases, the J end lost 0 bases, and 14 bases lay between the germline ends. This CDR3 comprises 15 residues. CDR3 nucleotide sequence: TGTGCCAGCAGCCCCTTGACAGCGTACCAAGAGACCCAGTACTTC. It encodes CASSPLTAYQETQYF.

The chain couples TRBV15 to TRBJ2-1, with D tentatively TRBD1 (5 bases). The ends were cut back, 2 bases at V and 0 bases at J, with 11 bases in the middle. The CDR3 has 16 residues. Per germline, CDR1 LNHNV and CDR2 YYDKDF (reference sequence). The chain's CDR3 is CATSRRGGSSYNEQFF. The CDR3, as DNA: TGTGCCACCAGCAGAAGGGGCGGAAGCTCCTACAATGAGCAGTTCTTC.

This clone was picked up a small number of times. This sequence joins TRBV6-6 and TRBJ2-3; 8 bases line up with TRBD2. Germline CDR1 reads MNHNY; CDR2 reads SVGAGI (reference sequence). V lost 6 bases, J lost 6 bases, and 11 bases stayed unmatched. The CDR3 runs 15 residues. Here the CDR3 reads CASSKLSGSGDTQYF. CDR3 in DNA: TGTGCCAGCAGCAAACTAAGCGGGAGCGGGGATACGCAGTATTTT.

The chain joins TRBV30 to TRBJ2-7, with 8 bases matching TRBD1. Germline V CDR1 and CDR2: GTSNPN, SVGIG (reference sequence). V was clipped by 7 bases and J by 2 bases; unmatched bases: 4. The CDR3 runs 12 residues. As DNA, the CDR3 is TGTGCCTCGGGACAGGCTACCTACGAGCAGTACTTC. It codes for CASGQATYEQYF.

To note about this clone: Other DNA sequences within the sample encode an identical CDR3. The V gene is TRBV28, the J gene TRBJ2-1; D is possibly TRBD1 (6 bases). The CDR3 contains 15 residues. Germline-derived CDR1 and CDR2 are MDHEN and SYDVKM. Trimming cost V 2 bases and J 0 bases, with 8 bases left between them. CDR3 sequence reads: CASSLRGSSYNEQFF. The CDR3 coding sequence is TGTGCCAGCAGTTTAAGGGGGAGCTCCTACAATGAGCAGTTCTTC.

The gene calls are TRBV5-1 and TRBJ2-4, with 11 positions matching TRBD2. Germline V lookup: CDR1 SGHRS, CDR2 YFSETQ. The CDR3 is 16 residues long. V lost 4 bases to trimming and J lost 2 bases; unmatched junction nucleotides: 5. CDR3 region: CASSVTSGSSKNIQYF. DNA of the CDR3: TGCGCCAGCAGCGTTACTAGCGGGAGTTCCAAAAACATTCAGTACTTC.

The rearrangement links TRBV27 to TRBJ2-2; no definite D call. The ends were cut back, 6 bases at V and 2 bases at J, with 7 bases in the middle. CDR3 length equals 13 residues. Per the germline V gene, CDR1 is MNHEY and CDR2 is SMNVEV (reference sequence). The CDR3 coding sequence is TGTGCCAGCAGAAAAGCAAACACCGGGGAGCTGTTTTTT. Encoded protein: CASRKANTGELFF.

This clone was seen a handful of times. The CDR3 DNA reads as TGTGCCAGCAGCTTGACTAGCCGACAGCCCAATGAGCAGTTCTTC. Protein: CASSLTSRQPNEQFF. The chain couples TRBV5-6 to TRBJ2-1; the D gene is possibly TRBD2 (6 bases). Trimming pared 1 base from V and 6 bases from J, leaving 14 bases between. The germline V gene has CDR1 SGHDT and CDR2 YYEEEE. This CDR3 comprises 15 residues.

The chain uses TRBV6-5 and TRBJ2-7; 10 bases are shared with TRBD1. The length of the CDR3 is 14 residues. Looked up from germline, CDR1 is MNHEY and CDR2 is SVGAGI. V shed 5 bases and J 7 bases; nucleotides not matched to a gene: 8. CDR3 DNA sequence: TGTGCCAGCAGTCCGGGACAGGGGCAAGAGGAGCAGTACTTC. Amino acid sequence: CASSPGQGQEEQYF.

The J gene is TRBJ2-7, the V gene TRBV7-9; 7 positions agree with TRBD1. The CDR3 length is 14 residues. The junction had 8 bases not matched to a gene; V was cut back by 5 bases and J by 4 bases. Germline CDR1 SEHNR, CDR2 FQNEAQ (reference sequence). The CDR3 DNA reads as TGTGCCAGCAGCACAGACAGGGTGCAGTACGAGCAGTACTTC. It is translated as CASSTDRVQYEQYF.

The chain is built from TRBV14 and TRBJ2-7; tentatively, D is TRBD2 (6 bases). CDR1 and CDR2 from the germline V gene are SGHDN and FVKESK. The CDR3 sequence is 14 residues long. Trimming took off 0 bases at V and 3 bases at J, with 9 bases between the two ends. CDR3 protein: CASSQDGGIYEQYF. For the CDR3, the DNA is TGTGCCAGCAGCCAAGATGGAGGGATCTACGAGCAGTACTTC.

This chain uses TRBV7-2 with TRBJ1-5, with 11 bases that match TRBD1. The CDR3 length is 15 residues. Germline CDR1 SGHTA, CDR2 FQGNSA. Losses at the gene ends were 2 bases for V and 5 bases for J; bases not matched to a gene: 2. In DNA form, the CDR3 reads TGTGCCAGCAGCTTAAGGACAGGGGGCGATCAGCCCCAGCATTTT. This sequence encodes CASSLRTGGDQPQHF. The whole variable domain, remainder taken from reference TRBV7-2 and TRBJ1-5, is GAGVSQSPSNKVTEKGKDVELRCDPISGHTALYWYRQSLGQGLEFLIYFQGNSAPDKSGLPSDRFSAERTGGSVSTLTIQRTQQEDSAVYLCASSLRTGGDQPQHFGDGTRLSIL.